Sequencing of this TCR beta chain was carried out in a study of molecular identifiers for immune sequencing clone quantification. Using its own MiXCR run on the PCR reads, TCRdb lists one record per CDR3 protein. The sample has around 43,000 distinct CDR3 sequences; 19% are singletons. Naive CD8 T cells underwent sorting with the CD8+CD4-CCR7+CD45RA+ definition. The germline CDR1 and CDR2 sequences are SGHDN and FVKESK. The CDR3 is made up of 13 amino acids. This clonotype was observed a handful of times. The germline gene is not matched at one end of the junction; a read error may be the cause. This chain links TRBV14 with TRBJ1-2, with D perhaps matching TRBD1 (5 bases). The sequence came from a human donor in good health. Some libraries in this study had Jurkat cell RNA spiked in. Sequenced sample: naive CD8+ T cells from blood, with Jurkat cell RNA spiked in. This sample's subset: FACS-sorted CD8+CD4-CCR7+CD45RA+ naive T cells. The CDR3 protein is CASSQSPGLVDSF. CDR3 bases: TGTGCCAGCAGCCAATCTCCCGGACTGGTCGACAGCTTC.